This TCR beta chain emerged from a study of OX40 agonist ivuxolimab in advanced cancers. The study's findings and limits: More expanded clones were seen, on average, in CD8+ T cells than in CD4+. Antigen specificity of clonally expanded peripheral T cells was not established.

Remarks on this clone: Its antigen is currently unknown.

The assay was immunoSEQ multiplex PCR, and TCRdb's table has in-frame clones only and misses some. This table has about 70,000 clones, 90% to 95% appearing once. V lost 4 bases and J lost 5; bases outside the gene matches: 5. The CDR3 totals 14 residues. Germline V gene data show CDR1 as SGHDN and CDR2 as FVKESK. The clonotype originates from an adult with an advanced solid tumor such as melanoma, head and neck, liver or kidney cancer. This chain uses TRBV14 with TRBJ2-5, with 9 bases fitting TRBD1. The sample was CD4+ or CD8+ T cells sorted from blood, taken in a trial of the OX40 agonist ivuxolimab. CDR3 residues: CASSLRQGEETQYF. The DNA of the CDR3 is TGTGCCAGCAGCCTTCGACAGGGGGAGGAGACCCAGTACTTC.